This passage covers 24 T cell receptor beta chains from one sample sequenced in a study of T cells in Graves' hyperthyroidism and ophthalmopathy. Amplification targeted TCR beta CDR3 regions from RNA transcripts. The study used the HTBI primer set for a first-round RT-PCR of the TCR CDR3. A single record per CDR3 protein comes from TCRdb applying MiXCR to the multiplex PCR reads. Of around 500,000 distinct CDR3 sequences listed, 12% to 15% are singletons. The sample taken for sequencing was blood. The source is a middle-aged woman with Graves' hyperthyroidism.

This clonotype came up a few times. This rearrangement joins TRBV28 to TRBJ2-5; the D gene is possibly TRBD2 (5 bases). Trimming cost V 4 bases and J 0 bases, with 12 bases left between them. The CDR3 has 15 amino acids. CDR1 and CDR2 from the germline V gene are MDHEN and SYDVKM. CDR3 in amino acids: CASSSQRPYQETQYF. CDR3 nucleotides: TGTGCCAGCAGTTCTCAGCGGCCGTACCAAGAGACCCAGTACTTC.

This clonotype was counted only a few times. A read error is possible here, since a much larger clone lies one base away. DNA for the CDR3: TGCAGTGCTGGACAGGGCAATCAGCCCCAGCATTTT. This sequence encodes CSAGQGNQPQHF. The chain has TRBV20-1 and TRBJ1-5, with 7 bases aligning to TRBD1. Germline CDR1 is DFQATT and CDR2 is SNEGSKA (reference sequence). The CDR3 spans 12 residues. V trimming: 5 bases; J trimming: 2 bases; junction bases outside the gene matches: 0.

This clonotype was counted at least ten times. The germline gene is not matched at one end of the junction; a read error may be the cause. This chain joins TRBV28 and TRBJ2-7; TRBD2 agrees at 9 bases. Germline V lookup: CDR1 MDHEN, CDR2 SYDVKM. The CDR3 loop spans 15 amino acids. This chain's CDR3 is CTSSLTSGPSYEQYF. The CDR3 DNA sequence: TGTACCAGCAGCCTCACTAGCGGGCCCTCCTACGAGCAGTACTTC. Drawing the rest from reference TRBV28 and TRBJ2-7, the complete variable domain is DVKVTQSSRYLVKRTGEKVFLECVQDMDHENMFWYRQDPGLGLRLIYFSYDVKMKEKGDIPEGYSVSREKKERFSLILESASTNQTSMYLCTSSLTSGPSYEQYFGPGTRLTVT.

The rearrangement links TRBV28 to TRBJ2-5; a weak D match, TRBD2 (5 bases). Trimming removed 7 bases at V and 5 bases at J, with 14 bases between. CDR3 length equals 13 residues. The germline gives CDR1 MDHEN, CDR2 SYDVKM. The CDR3 protein is CASKLEFRETQYF. In DNA form, the CDR3 reads TGTGCCAGCAAACTAGAGTTCCGGGAGACCCAGTACTTC.

This clonotype showed up many times. J is TRBJ2-1 and V is TRBV28; unclear D gene. The CDR3 length is 12 residues. CDR1 and CDR2 from the germline V gene are MDHEN and SYDVKM. V was pared by 2 bases and J by 7 bases, with 6 bases between. The CDR3 DNA follows: TGTGCCAGCAGTTTAGCCCCTAATGAGCAGTTCTTC. Amino acid sequence: CASSLAPNEQFF.

The V and J genes are TRBV6-5 and TRBJ2-7; D gene unclear. The CDR3 length is 15 residues. V lost 0 bases and J 0 bases, leaving 9 bases between the germline ends. Germline V gene lookup returns CDR1 MNHEY and CDR2 SVGAGI. In DNA form, the CDR3 reads TGTGCCAGCAGTTACTCGACATGGAGCTCCTACGAGCAGTACTTC. This encodes CASSYSTWSSYEQYF.

Points on this clonotype: A single base separates this from a much larger clone, so it may be a read error. This likely comes from a read error, as the CDR3 has no conserved phenylalanine or tryptophan at its end. This sequence joins TRBV3-1 and TRBJ1-2, with D unclear. Trimming removed 2 bases from V and 4 bases from J, with 8 bases in between. The CDR3 has 13 residues. CDR1 is LGHDT, CDR2 YNNKEL, per germline (reference sequence). The CDR3 nucleotides are TGTGCCAGCAGCCAAAACAGCCTCTATGGCTACACCGTC. Amino acids: CASSQNSLYGYTV.

In its sample, this clonotype was seen a few times. One end of the junction does not line up with germline, which may come from a read error. The V call is TRBV30, the J call TRBJ1-6, with D unresolved. The CDR3 runs 17 residues. Germline V gene data show CDR1 as GTSNPN and CDR2 as SVGIG (reference sequence). CDR3 residues: CAWSVLGGYRRDSPLHF. The CDR3 coding sequence is TGTGCCTGGAGTGTACTTGGAGGGTACCGACGGGATTCGCCCCTCCACTTT.

The DNA for the CDR3 is TGTGCCAGCAGCTACAGACAGGGGGGCAATGGCTACACCTTC. Its protein product is CASSYRQGGNGYTF. The chain uses TRBV5-4 and TRBJ1-2; 9 positions match TRBD1. CDR3 length equals 14 residues. J gave up 6 bases and V 3 bases, and 6 bases lay outside the gene matches. The germline V gene has CDR1 SGHNT and CDR2 YYREEE (reference sequence).

This clonotype was detected ten times or more. The chain has TRBV30 and TRBJ1-4; maybe TRBD1 (6 bases). Germline V lookup: CDR1 GTSNPN, CDR2 SVGIG (reference sequence). Trimming removed 2 bases at V and 0 bases at J, with 13 bases between. The CDR3 is made up of 16 amino acids. The CDR3 DNA sequence: TGTGCCTGGAGTCATGCGACAGGAGCAACTAATGAAAAACTGTTTTTT. This codes for CAWSHATGATNEKLFF.

The table lists this clonotype with many counts. This chain uses TRBV27 with TRBJ2-1; D possibly uses TRBD1 or TRBD2 (5 bases each). Germline lookup yields CDR1 MNHEY and CDR2 SMNVEV (reference sequence). The CDR3 totals 13 residues. The V end lost 4 bases, the J end lost 10 bases, and 14 bases lay between the germline ends. The DNA of the CDR3 is TGTGCCAGCAGTTCCATCTCCGGGGCAGAGCAGTTCTTC. It specifies CASSSISGAEQFF.

This clonotype has at least ten counts. The genes are TRBV20-1 and TRBJ2-3, with 7 bases identical to TRBD2. The CDR3 length is 14 residues. Germline CDR1 and CDR2: DFQATT and SNEGSKA (reference sequence). With V trimmed by 4 bases and J by 0 bases, 4 bases remained unmatched. Here the CDR3 DNA reads TGCAGTGCTACCCGGGAGGCAAGCACAGATACGCAGTATTTT. It encodes CSATREASTDTQYF.

This clonotype occurred many times. This chain joins TRBV12-3 or TRBV12-4 and TRBJ2-7; perhaps D is TRBD1 or TRBD2 (5 bases each). The CDR3 runs to 15 residues. Trimming left V 1 base short and J 7 bases short, with 17 bases between. CDR3 sequence: CASSLVLSGSGEQYF. In DNA form, the CDR3 reads TGTGCCAGCAGTTTAGTCCTTTCAGGGTCGGGGGAGCAGTACTTC.

As regards this clonotype: The junction departs from germline at one end; a sequencing error may be responsible. This chain links TRBV7-9 with TRBJ2-2, with a possible D match to TRBD2 (5 bases). The CDR3 is 15 residues long. The V gene's germline CDR1 is SEHNR and CDR2 FQNEAQ (reference sequence). Written as DNA, the CDR3 is TGTGCCAGCAGCTTAGCACAGCCGAACACCGGGGAGCCGTTTTTT. Residues: CASSLAQPNTGEPFF.

In its sample, this clonotype was seen a few times. This chain joins TRBV2 and TRBJ1-5, with 8 positions matching TRBD1. Germline loops: CDR1 SNHLY, CDR2 FYNNEI. The CDR3 consists of 15 residues. J was trimmed by 3 bases and V by 5 bases; bases with no gene match: 6. CDR3 sequence: CASSSGQGPNQPQHF. Here the CDR3 DNA reads TGTGCCAGCAGTTCCGGACAGGGACCCAATCAGCCCCAGCATTTT.

This clonotype appeared a few times. The chain uses TRBV7-8 and TRBJ2-5; the match to TRBD2 covers 8 bases. CDR3 size: 16 residues. Germline CDR1 is SGHVS and CDR2 is FQNEAQ. J gave up 2 bases and V 1 base, and 6 bases lay outside the gene matches. CDR3 sequence reads: CASSLVGSGAQETQYF. CDR3 nucleotide sequence: TGTGCCAGCAGCTTAGTTGGTAGCGGGGCTCAAGAGACCCAGTACTTC.

Ten or more counts support this clonotype. V is TRBV12-3 or TRBV12-4 and J is TRBJ2-7; D gene unclear. CDR3 length equals 12 residues. V lost 0 bases, J lost 6 bases, and 6 bases lay in between. In DNA form, the CDR3 reads TGTGCCAGCAGTTTAGCGCTGAGCGAGCAGTACTTC. Translating it yields CASSLALSEQYF.

The chain uses TRBV9 and TRBJ2-1; 14 bases agree with TRBD2. Germline V gene sequence: CDR1 SGDLS, CDR2 YYNGEE. V shed 2 bases, J shed 2 bases, and the junction held 3 bases outside the gene matches. The length of the CDR3 is 17 residues. CDR3 DNA sequence: TGTGCCAGCAGCGTTGGGACTAGCGGGAGTACCTACAATGAGCAGTTCTTC. It specifies CASSVGTSGSTYNEQFF. Full variable domain (missing parts from reference TRBV9 and TRBJ2-1): DSGVTQTPKHLITATGQRVTLRCSPRSGDLSVYWYQQSLDQGLQFLIQYYNGEERAKGNILERFSAQQFPDLHSELNLSSLELGDSALYFCASSVGTSGSTYNEQFFGPGTRLTVL.

The rearrangement uses TRBV6-1 and TRBJ2-3; 12 bases line up with TRBD2. Germline trimming cut 5 bases from V and 5 bases from J; bases unmatched to any gene: 5. The CDR3 contains 15 residues. From germline, CDR1 is MNHNS and CDR2 SASEGT. The CDR3 sequence is CASSRLAGVVDTQYF. CDR3 DNA: TGTGCCAGCAGTCGACTAGCGGGAGTTGTAGATACGCAGTATTTT.

This clonotype appeared many times. V gene TRBV11-2 combines with J gene TRBJ2-5, with D uncertain. The germline gives CDR1 SGHAT, CDR2 FQNNGV. This CDR3 is 14 amino acids long. With 1 base removed from V and 1 base from J, the gap between germline ends came to 7 bases. Written as DNA, the CDR3 is TGTGCCAGCAGCTTAGGCTTCGGCCAAGAGACCCAGTACTTC. It is translated as CASSLGFGQETQYF.

This clonotype was detected only a few times. This chain's CDR3 is CASSPIRGGEFDTQYF. In DNA form, the CDR3 reads TGTGCCAGCAGCCCCATTCGTGGGGGAGAATTTGATACGCAGTATTTT. The rearrangement joins TRBV14 to TRBJ2-3, with D perhaps being TRBD1 or TRBD2 (5 bases each). The CDR3 consists of 16 residues. V lost 4 bases and J 6 bases, leaving 20 bases between the germline ends. In germline, CDR1 is SGHDN, CDR2 FVKESK. Combining the CDR3 with reference TRBV14 and TRBJ2-3 gives the whole variable domain EAGVTQFPSHSVIEKGQTVTLRCDPISGHDNLYWYRRVMGKEIKFLLHFVKESKQDESGMPNNRFLAERTGGTYSTLKVQPAELEDSGVYFCASSPIRGGEFDTQYFGPGTRLTVL.

The chain carries TRBV19 and TRBJ2-1, with 10 nucleotides matching TRBD2. CDR3 size: 16 residues. In germline, CDR1 is LNHDA, CDR2 SQIVND (reference sequence). Trimming took 3 bases from V and 2 from J; bases not matched to a gene: 4. The CDR3 sequence is CASSIQGLAAYNEQFF. In nucleotides, the CDR3 is TGTGCCAGTAGTATTCAAGGACTAGCGGCCTACAATGAGCAGTTCTTC.

V is TRBV5-1 and J is TRBJ2-1; a weak D match, TRBD2 (5 bases). This CDR3 is built from 17 residues. The germline V gene encodes CDR1 SGHRS and CDR2 YFSETQ. Deletions cut 5 bases from V and 0 bases from J, with 18 bases between. CDR3 sequence (DNA): TGCGCCAGCAGTCTGCGGACTTTCCCGAGCTCCTACAATGAGCAGTTCTTC. It codes for CASSLRTFPSSYNEQFF.

The table lists this clonotype with many counts. The chain employs TRBV20-1 and TRBJ2-3, with D possibly being TRBD1 or TRBD2 (5 bases each). Germline CDR1 is DFQATT and CDR2 is SNEGSKA (reference sequence). V gave up 3 bases and J gave up 0 bases, with 13 bases separating them. The CDR3 is made up of 15 amino acids. Written as DNA, the CDR3 is TGCAGTGCTAGCTGGGGGACGGGAAGCACAGATACGCAGTATTTT. Translation: CSASWGTGSTDTQYF.